This passage covers 14 T cell receptor beta chains from one sample sequenced in a study of tumor and adjacent non-tumor tissue in lung cancer. Three rounds of nested PCR, following a modified ARM-PCR protocol, produced the TCRbeta library. Via MiXCR, TCRdb re-called the multiplex PCR reads, giving one row per CDR3 protein. This table has 65,000 to 70,000 distinct CDR3 sequences, just under 60% appearing once. The template was RNA from unsorted bulk tissue. Sequencing input: lung tumor tissue. The origin of the receptors is a man in his forties or fifties with non-small cell lung cancer.

The CDR3 DNA reads TGTGCCACCAGTGTATACGGGACTAGCGACACAGATACGCAGTATTTT. Residues: CATSVYGTSDTDTQYF. The chain employs TRBV24-1 and TRBJ2-3, with TRBD2 matching 10 bases. The CDR3 sequence is 16 residues long. V was clipped by 5 bases and J by 2 bases; unmatched bases: 6. Germline V gene data show CDR1 as KGHDR and CDR2 as SFDVKD.

This chain links TRBV28 with TRBJ2-5; 7 bases fit TRBD2. The germline V gene encodes CDR1 MDHEN and CDR2 SYDVKM. The CDR3 covers 16 residues. Germline trimming cut 5 bases from V and 4 bases from J; bases unmatched to any gene: 13. The CDR3 nucleotides are TGTGCCAGCAGTCGCCTAACGGGAGGCCTGGGAGAGACCCAGTACTTC. Its protein is CASSRLTGGLGETQYF.

This clonotype was counted a few times. The J gene is TRBJ2-7, the V gene TRBV7-9; the match to TRBD1 covers 8 bases. The V gene end was trimmed by 1 base and the J gene end by 2 bases; junction bases not matched to a gene: 7. The germline CDR1 and CDR2 sequences are SEHNR and FQNEAQ (reference sequence). The CDR3 loop spans 16 amino acids. The CDR3 coding sequence is TGTGCCAGCAGCTTAGGCCTTCGGGACAGGACCTACGAGCAGTACTTC. Residues: CASSLGLRDRTYEQYF. Together with reference TRBV7-9 and TRBJ2-7, the CDR3 gives the full variable domain: DTGVSQNPRHKITKRGQNVTFRCDPISEHNRLYWYRQTLGQGPEFLTYFQNEAQLEKSRLLSDRFSAERPKGSFSTLEIQRTEQGDSAMYLCASSLGLRDRTYEQYFGPGTRLTVT.

V is TRBV5-1 and J is TRBJ1-1; 7 nucleotides align to TRBD1. Looked up from germline, CDR1 is SGHRS and CDR2 is YFSETQ. Trimming removed 2 bases from V and 1 base from J; junction bases left unmatched: 2. This CDR3 region has 14 residues. The CDR3 loop is CASSFTGANTEAFF. The CDR3 DNA is TGCGCCAGCAGCTTTACAGGGGCGAACACTGAAGCTTTCTTT.

A word on this clonotype: It may be a read error: a sequence one base away is much more abundant. This chain uses TRBV12-3 or TRBV12-4 with TRBJ2-3; D gene uncertain. This CDR3 is built from 15 residues. V was trimmed by 5 bases and J by 7 bases, leaving 19 bases between them. For the CDR3, the DNA is TGTGCCAGCAGTCTTGACGATGGCTTGAGAAATACGCAGTATTTT. Amino acid sequence: CASSLDDGLRNTQYF.

This clonotype was seen more than once but under ten times. A much more abundant neighbour one base away suggests this may be a read error. V and J are TRBV6-6 and TRBJ2-5; unclear D gene. The length of the CDR3 is 13 residues. Germline CDR1 MNHNY, CDR2 SVGAGI (reference sequence). The CDR3 DNA reads as TGTACCAGCAGTTCGCACACCGAAGAGACCCAGTACTTC. This codes for CTSSSHTEETQYF.

For this clonotype: No conserved phenylalanine or tryptophan is present at the end of the CDR3, so a read error is the likely explanation. The chain has TRBV29-1 and TRBJ1-4; 11 bases map to TRBD1. The CDR3 has 14 amino acids. Germline V gene sequence: CDR1 SQVTM, CDR2 ANQGSEA. CDR3 region: CGPCPDRGLEKLFL. The CDR3, as DNA: TGCGGCCCCTGCCCGGACAGGGGGCTTGAAAAACTGTTTCTT.

The table lists this clonotype with many counts. The CDR3 nucleotides are TGTGCCAGCAGTTACTCCGGGAACTATGGCTACACCTTC. This translates into CASSYSGNYGYTF. V gene TRBV6-2 or TRBV6-3 combines with J gene TRBJ1-2; D call uncertain. The V and J ends lost 0 bases and 2 bases respectively, with 4 bases between them. Germline lookup yields CDR1 MNHEY and CDR2 SVGEGT. This CDR3 is 13 amino acids long.

This clonotype was seen at least ten times. The rearrangement joins TRBV29-1 to TRBJ2-5; D perhaps matches TRBD2 (5 bases). Germline loops: CDR1 SQVTM, CDR2 ANQGSEA. The V end lost 3 bases, the J end lost 11 bases, and 19 bases lay between the germline ends. This CDR3 has 13 residues. CDR3 nucleotides: TGCAGCGTTGAGAACTCTGCCGGAGAGGGACAGTACTTC. Translation: CSVENSAGEGQYF.

The V call is TRBV20-1, the J call TRBJ1-1; the D gene is possibly TRBD1 (6 bases). Germline lookup yields CDR1 DFQATT and CDR2 SNEGSKA (reference sequence). V lost 6 bases and J 1 base, leaving 9 bases between the germline ends. This CDR3 spans 12 amino acids. This CDR3 is CSARTANTEAFF. The CDR3 DNA reads TGCAGTGCCAGGACAGCGAACACTGAAGCTTTCTTT.

This clonotype was picked up many times. This chain links TRBV19 with TRBJ2-2; 8 bases match TRBD2. V lost 1 base to trimming and J lost 4 bases; unmatched junction nucleotides: 5. The CDR3 has 16 residues. In germline, CDR1 is LNHDA, CDR2 SQIVND (reference sequence). The CDR3 DNA reads as TGTGCCAGTAGTATAGTCCTAGCGGGTCCCACCGGGGAGCTGTTTTTT. It yields the protein CASSIVLAGPTGELFF. Supplemented by reference TRBV19 and TRBJ2-2, the full variable domain reads DGGITQSPKYLFRKEGQNVTLSCEQNLNHDAMYWYRQDPGQGLRLIYYSQIVNDFQKGDIAEGYSVSREKKESFPLTVTSAQKNPTAFYLCASSIVLAGPTGELFFGEGSRLTVL.

This clonotype has a handful of counts. A read error may produce the germline difference seen at one junction end. V usage is TRBV11-3 and J usage is TRBJ2-1, with D possibly being TRBD1 (6 bases). The CDR3 runs to 16 residues. The germline V gene has CDR1 SGHNT and CDR2 YENEEA. The CDR3 DNA reads TGCGCCAGCAGCCTAAGAGGGTTGCAGGGGAATAATGAGCAGTTCTTC. Translating it yields CASSLRGLQGNNEQFF. The full variable domain, completed using reference TRBV11-3 and TRBJ2-1, is EAGVVQSPRYKIIEKKQPVAFWCNPISGHNTLYWYLQNLGQGPELLIRYENEEAVDDSQLPKDRFSAERLKGVDSTLKIQPAELGDSAVYLCASSLRGLQGNNEQFFGPGTRLTVL.

On this clonotype itself: This CDR3 is missing its conserved last phenylalanine or tryptophan, likely due to a read error. It is unclear where the CDR3 begins or ends on the DNA, so no DNA is shown, and the CDR3 is as TCRdb lists it. This CDR3 is CASSFPGEGTGEMFL. The J gene is TRBJ2-2, the V gene TRBV7-8; the table's D call of TRBD2 was not tested on the DNA. Germline loops: CDR1 SGHVS, CDR2 FQNEAQ. The CDR3 spans 15 amino acids, including both terminal residues.

Comments on this clonotype: This may come from a read error, since a much larger clone is one base off. The chain is built from TRBV6-5 and TRBJ2-7; 11 bases map to TRBD2. CDR1 is MNHEY, CDR2 SVGAGI, per germline. This CDR3 region has 14 residues. Unmatched junction bases numbered 5, after V lost 8 bases and J lost 2 bases. CDR3 sequence (DNA): TGTGCCAGCGGGAGACTAGCGGGAACCTACGAGCAGTACTTC. Translating it yields CASGRLAGTYEQYF.